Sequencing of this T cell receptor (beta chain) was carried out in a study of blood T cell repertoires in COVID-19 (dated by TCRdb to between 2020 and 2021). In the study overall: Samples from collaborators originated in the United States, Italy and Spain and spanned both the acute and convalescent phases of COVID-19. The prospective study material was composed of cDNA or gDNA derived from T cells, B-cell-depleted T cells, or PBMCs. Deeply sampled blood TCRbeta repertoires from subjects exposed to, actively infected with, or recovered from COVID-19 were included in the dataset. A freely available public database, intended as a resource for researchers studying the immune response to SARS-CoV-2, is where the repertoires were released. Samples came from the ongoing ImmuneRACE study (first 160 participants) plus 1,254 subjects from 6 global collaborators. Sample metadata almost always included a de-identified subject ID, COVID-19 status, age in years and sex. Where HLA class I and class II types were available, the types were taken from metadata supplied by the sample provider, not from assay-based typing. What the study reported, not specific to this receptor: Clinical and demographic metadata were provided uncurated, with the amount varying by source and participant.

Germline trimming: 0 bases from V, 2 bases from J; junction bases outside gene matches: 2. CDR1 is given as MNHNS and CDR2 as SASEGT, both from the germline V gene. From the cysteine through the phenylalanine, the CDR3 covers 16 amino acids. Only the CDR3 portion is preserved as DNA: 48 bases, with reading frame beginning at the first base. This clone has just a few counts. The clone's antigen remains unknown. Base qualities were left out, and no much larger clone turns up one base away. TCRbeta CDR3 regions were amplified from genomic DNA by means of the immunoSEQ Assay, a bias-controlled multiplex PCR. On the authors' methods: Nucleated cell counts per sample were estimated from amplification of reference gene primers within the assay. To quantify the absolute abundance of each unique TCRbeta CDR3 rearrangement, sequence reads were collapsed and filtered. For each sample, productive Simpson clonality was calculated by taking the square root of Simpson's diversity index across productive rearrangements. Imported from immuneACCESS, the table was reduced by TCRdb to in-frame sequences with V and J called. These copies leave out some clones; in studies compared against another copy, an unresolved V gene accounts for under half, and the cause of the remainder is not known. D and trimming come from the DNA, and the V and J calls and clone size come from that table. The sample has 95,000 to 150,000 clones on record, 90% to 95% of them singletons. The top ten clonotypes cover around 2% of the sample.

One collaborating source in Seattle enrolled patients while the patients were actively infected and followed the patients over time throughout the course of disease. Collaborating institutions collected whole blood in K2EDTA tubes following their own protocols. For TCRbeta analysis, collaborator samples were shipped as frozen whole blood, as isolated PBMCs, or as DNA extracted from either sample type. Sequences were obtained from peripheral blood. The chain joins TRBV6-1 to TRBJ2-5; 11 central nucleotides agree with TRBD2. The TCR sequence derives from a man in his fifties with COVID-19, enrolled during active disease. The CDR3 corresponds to CASSEARTSGQETQYF. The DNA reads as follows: TGTGCCAGCAGTGAAGCGCGGACTAGCGGGCAAGAGACCCAGTACTTC.